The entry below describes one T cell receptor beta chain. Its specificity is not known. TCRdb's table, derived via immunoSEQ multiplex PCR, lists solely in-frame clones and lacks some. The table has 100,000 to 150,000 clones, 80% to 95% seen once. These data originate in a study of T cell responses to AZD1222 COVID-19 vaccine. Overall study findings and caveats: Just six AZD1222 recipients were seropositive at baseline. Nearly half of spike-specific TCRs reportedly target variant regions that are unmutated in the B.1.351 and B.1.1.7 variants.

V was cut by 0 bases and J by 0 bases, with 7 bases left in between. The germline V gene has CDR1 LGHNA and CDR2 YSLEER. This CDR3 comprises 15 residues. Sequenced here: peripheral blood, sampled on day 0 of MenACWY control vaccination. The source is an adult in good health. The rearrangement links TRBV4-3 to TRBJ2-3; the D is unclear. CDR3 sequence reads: CASSQDRLSTDTQYF. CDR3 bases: TGCGCCAGCAGCCAAGATCGCCTGAGCACAGATACGCAGTATTTT.